Listed here is a single TCR beta chain. Its target is unknown. The data were produced by immunoSEQ multiplex PCR, yet TCRdb's version contains in-frame clones alone and is incomplete. The repertoire holds around 140,000 clones, with about 90% as singletons. Germline V gene lookup returns CDR1 GTSNPN and CDR2 SVGIG (reference sequence). Trimming stripped 0 bases from V and 10 bases from J, with 12 bases between. The CDR3 loop spans 12 amino acids. Researchers grouped second doses given at about 4 or about 12 weeks into one pool. The sample originates from a study of T cell responses to AZD1222 COVID-19 vaccine. Regarding the study as a whole: A rise in Spike-specific TCR breadth and depth followed two AZD1222 doses. Just a handful of AZD1222 recipients tested seropositive at baseline. Donors were largely white British and mainly female; clonal diversity was possibly underestimated.

The V gene is TRBV30, the J gene TRBJ1-2; tentative D call: TRBD1 (6 bases). The receptor's source is an adult who received the AZD1222 COVID-19 vaccine. The input for sequencing was peripheral blood, taken 28 days after the second AZD1222 dose. In DNA form, the CDR3 reads TGTGCCTGGAGTGTAGGACAGCGGGCCTACACCTTC. As protein: CAWSVGQRAYTF.